This T cell receptor beta chain was sequenced for a study of blood T cell repertoires in COVID-19. Looking at the study overall: Researchers got acute and convalescent COVID-19 samples from the United States, Italy and Spain. PBMCs, B-cell-depleted T cells, or T cells provided the cDNA or gDNA that made up the material.

As originally analysed: How many nucleated cells were present was estimated from reference gene primer amplification. TCRdb's copy holds only in-frame clones and misses some; the assay was immunoSEQ multiplex PCR. V, J and clone size are those of that table, while D and trimming were read from the DNA. The sample lists over 55,000 clones, over 70% occurring once. CDR1 MGHRA and CDR2 YSYEKL come from the germline V gene. CDR3 length equals 14 residues. With 4 bases clipped from V and 4 bases from J, the junction kept 5 bases outside the gene matches. This clonotype was sampled from a man aged 45 to 65 with active COVID-19. The specimen sequenced was peripheral blood. V gene TRBV4-1 combines with J gene TRBJ1-1; 8 bases map to TRBD1. The CDR3 region is CASSRQGTSTEAFF. In DNA form, the CDR3 reads TGCGCCAGCAGCCGACAGGGGACGAGCACTGAAGCTTTCTTT.